This TCR beta chain is drawn from a study of OX40 agonist ivuxolimab in advanced cancers. Study-level information: Patients were given ivuxolimab, an antibody that agonizes OX40 (CD134). Administration of intravenous ivuxolimab to patients occurred every 2 weeks at 0.01 to 10 mg/kg.

Assay: immunoSEQ multiplex PCR; the TCRdb copy retains only in-frame clones and omits some. This sample has about 52,000 clones, with around 93% found just once. Overall study findings and caveats: Relative to CD4+ cells, CD8+ T cells on average had more expanded clones.

About this clone itself: Its antigen is unidentified.

Per the germline V gene, CDR1 is SGHTA and CDR2 is FQGTGA. The CDR3 totals 15 residues. Trimming removed 2 bases from V and 4 bases from J; junction bases left unmatched: 6. Sequenced material: CD4+ or CD8+ T cells sorted from blood, taken in a trial of the OX40 agonist ivuxolimab. The clonotype comes from an adult with an advanced solid tumor such as melanoma, head and neck, liver or kidney cancer. The J gene is TRBJ2-7, the V gene TRBV7-3; TRBD2 matches at 9 bases. The CDR3 region has the DNA TGTGCCAGCAGCTTACTCGCGGGAGGGTCGTACGAGCAGTACTTC. Its translation is CASSLLAGGSYEQYF. Filled out from reference TRBV7-3 and TRBJ2-7, the complete variable domain reads GAGVSQTPSNKVTEKGKYVELRCDPISGHTALYWYRQSLGQGPEFLIYFQGTGAADDSGLPNDRFFAVRPEGSVSTLKIQRTERGDSAVYLCASSLLAGGSYEQYFGPGTRLTVT.